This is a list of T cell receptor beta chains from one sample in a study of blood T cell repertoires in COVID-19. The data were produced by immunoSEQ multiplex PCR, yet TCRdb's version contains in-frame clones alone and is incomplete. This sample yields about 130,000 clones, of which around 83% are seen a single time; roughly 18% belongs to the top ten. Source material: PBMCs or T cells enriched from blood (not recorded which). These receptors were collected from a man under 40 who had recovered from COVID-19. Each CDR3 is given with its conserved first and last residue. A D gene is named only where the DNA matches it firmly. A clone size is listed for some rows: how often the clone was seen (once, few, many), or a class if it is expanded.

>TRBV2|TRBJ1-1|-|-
CASSDSFRRQGITEAFF
TGTGCCAGCAGTGACTCTTTCCGTCGGCAGGGGATCACTGAAGCTTTCTTT
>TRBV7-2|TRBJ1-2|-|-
CASSLGHRQAYTF
TGTGCCAGCAGCTTAGGGCACAGGCAGGCTTACACCTTC
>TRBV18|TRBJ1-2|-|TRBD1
CASSPYRGQNGYTF
TGTGCCAGCTCACCGTACAGGGGGCAGAATGGCTACACCTTC
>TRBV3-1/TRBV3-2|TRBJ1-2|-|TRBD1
CASSHGQGDGYTF
TGTGCCAGCAGCCACGGACAGGGAGATGGCTACACCTTC
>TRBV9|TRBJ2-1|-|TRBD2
CASSVESGSYNEQFF
TGTGCCAGCAGCGTAGAAAGCGGGAGTTACAATGAGCAGTTCTTC
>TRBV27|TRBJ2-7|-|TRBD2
CASSYSGRAPYEQYF
TGTGCCAGCAGTTATAGCGGGAGGGCGCCCTACGAGCAGTACTTC
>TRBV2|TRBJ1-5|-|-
CASSEEGPFPQPQHF
TGTGCCAGCAGTGAGGAGGGTCCATTTCCCCAGCCCCAGCATTTT
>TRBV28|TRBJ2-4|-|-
CASSFPVQAKNIQYF
TGTGCCAGCAGTTTCCCCGTACAAGCCAAAAACATTCAGTACTTC
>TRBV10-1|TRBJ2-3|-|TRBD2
CASSPVVGSGGADTQYF
TGCGCCAGCAGCCCCGTGGTTGGTAGCGGGGGGGCAGATACGCAGTATTTT
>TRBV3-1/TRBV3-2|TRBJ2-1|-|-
CASSPPRGVVYEQFF
TGTGCCAGCAGCCCCCCCAGGGGGGTTGTTTATGAGCAGTTCTTC
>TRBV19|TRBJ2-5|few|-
CASSDSGLTETQYF
TGTGCCAGTAGTGACTCGGGACTCACGGAGACCCAGTACTTC
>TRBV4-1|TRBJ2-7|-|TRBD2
CASSQPGLAGVKEQYF
TGCGCCAGCAGCCAACCGGGACTAGCGGGAGTAAAGGAGCAGTACTTC
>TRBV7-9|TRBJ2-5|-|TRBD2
CASSLAGGQDYKTQYF
TGTGCCAGCAGCTTGGCGGGGGGGCAAGACTATAAGACCCAGTACTTC
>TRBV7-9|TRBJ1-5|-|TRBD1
CASSRTGGNQPQHF
TGTGCCAGCAGCCGGACAGGGGGAAATCAGCCCCAGCATTTT
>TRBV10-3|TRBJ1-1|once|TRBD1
CAIRKGQEGHTEAFF
TGTGCCATCAGAAAAGGACAGGAGGGTCACACTGAAGCTTTCTTT
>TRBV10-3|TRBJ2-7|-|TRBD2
CAISELSGNYEQYF
TGTGCCATCAGTGAGTTGAGCGGGAACTACGAGCAGTACTTC
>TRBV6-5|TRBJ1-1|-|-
CASSYGGMGAFF
TGTGCCAGCAGTTACGGCGGTATGGGAGCTTTCTTT
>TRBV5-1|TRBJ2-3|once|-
CASSPLGGSTDTQYF
TGCGCCAGCAGCCCCCTCGGGGGTAGCACAGATACGCAGTATTTT
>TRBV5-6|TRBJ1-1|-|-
CASSLRSAEAFF
TGTGCCAGCAGCTTGAGGTCAGCGGAAGCTTTCTTT
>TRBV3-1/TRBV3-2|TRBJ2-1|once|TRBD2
CASSRVLAGGYNEQFF
TGTGCCAGCAGCCGAGTCTTAGCGGGGGGCTACAATGAGCAGTTCTTC
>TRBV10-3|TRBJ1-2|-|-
CAISESDRDYGYTF
TGTGCCATCAGTGAGTCAGACAGAGACTATGGCTACACCTTC
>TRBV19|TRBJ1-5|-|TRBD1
CASSRPGQGSNQPQHF
TGTGCCAGTAGCCGGCCGGGACAGGGTAGCAATCAGCCCCAGCATTTT
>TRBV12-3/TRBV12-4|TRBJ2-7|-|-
CASSSGLYEQYF
TGTGCCAGCAGTTCGGGACTTTACGAGCAGTACTTC
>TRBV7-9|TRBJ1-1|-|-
CASSSPFRTEAFF
TGTGCCAGCAGCTCCCCCTTCCGGACTGAAGCTTTCTTT
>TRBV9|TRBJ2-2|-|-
CASSVVGQTGELFF
TGTGCCAGCAGCGTAGTTGGACAGACCGGGGAGCTGTTTTTT
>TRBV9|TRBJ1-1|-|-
CASSVRSRDTEAFF
TGTGCCAGCAGCGTCAGGAGCAGGGACACTGAAGCTTTCTTT
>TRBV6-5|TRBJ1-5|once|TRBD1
CASRGQGAGQPQHF
TGTGCCAGCAGAGGACAGGGGGCCGGTCAGCCCCAGCATTTT
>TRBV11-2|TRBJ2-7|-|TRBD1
CASSLDRGHEQYF
TGTGCCAGCAGCCTGGACAGGGGCCACGAGCAGTACTTC
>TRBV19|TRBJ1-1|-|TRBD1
CASSIGTGRANTEAFF
TGTGCCAGTAGTATCGGGACAGGGAGGGCGAACACTGAAGCTTTCTTT
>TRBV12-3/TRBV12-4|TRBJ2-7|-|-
CASSLGSRILF
TGTGCCAGCAGTTTAGGTTCGCGAATACTCTTC
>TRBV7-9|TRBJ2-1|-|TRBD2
CASSLTSGDYNEQFF
TGTGCCAGCAGCCTGACTAGCGGGGACTACAATGAGCAGTTCTTC
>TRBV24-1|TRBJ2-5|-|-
CATSDPSRGSFLETQYF
TGTGCCACCAGTGATCCCTCTAGGGGATCGTTCTTAGAGACCCAGTACTTC
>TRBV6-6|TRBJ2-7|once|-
CASSPRFYEQYF
TGTGCCAGCAGTCCCCGTTTCTACGAGCAGTACTTC
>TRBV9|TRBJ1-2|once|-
CASSVATGVSHSNYGYTF
TGTGCCAGCAGCGTAGCTACCGGGGTCTCCCATTCTAACTATGGCTACACCTTC
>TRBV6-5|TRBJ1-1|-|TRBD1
CASSLSGTGHGEAFF
TGTGCCAGCAGTCTCTCCGGGACAGGGCATGGTGAAGCTTTCTTT
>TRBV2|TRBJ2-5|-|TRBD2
CASSAPPTSGVETQYF
TGTGCCAGCAGTGCCCCACCGACTAGCGGGGTTGAGACCCAGTACTTC
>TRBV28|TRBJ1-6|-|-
CASSLVENSPLHF
TGTGCCAGCAGTTTAGTTGAGAATTCACCCCTCCACTTT